What follows is one TCR beta chain and its context. Antigen specificity is unknown. The sample is drawn from a study of T cells in Graves' hyperthyroidism and ophthalmopathy. Study-wide results and caveats: The model foresaw ophthalmopathy a median roughly 6 months prior to onset. A model built on 13 V-J features separated ophthalmopathy from stable hyperthyroidism. Clonotypes that were expanded in thyroid above 0.001 mostly appeared in blood too.

Diagnoses were established using clinical symptoms, serum thyroxine and TRAb, thyroid ultrasound and orbital computed tomography. Using RNA transcripts as the source, TCR beta CDR3 regions were amplified. With the HTBI primer set, the TCR CDR3 went through a first round of RT-PCR. TCRdb ran MiXCR on the multiplex PCR reads and lists one entry per CDR3 protein. The sample lists a few hundred thousand distinct CDR3 sequences, approximately 44% occurring once. V was shortened by 5 bases and J by 7 bases, with 17 bases between the two germline ends. CDR1 is SGHVS, CDR2 FNYEAQ, per germline. There are 15 residues in the CDR3.

This chain connects TRBV7-6 to TRBJ1-4; D remains unclear. The specimen sequenced was peripheral blood or thyroid tissue (not recorded which). The TCR was taken from an adult woman with Graves' disease, either hyperthyroidism or ophthalmopathy (not recorded which). Here the CDR3 DNA reads TGTGCCAGCAGCCAACACGAGGGTGGTGGTGAAAAACTGTTTTTT. Protein product: CASSQHEGGGEKLFF.